What follows are 6 T cell receptor beta chains derived from one specimen sequenced in a study of graft-versus-host responses after intestinal transplantation. Their antigen targets remain unknown. TCRdb's table, derived via immunoSEQ multiplex PCR, lists solely in-frame clones and lacks some. This sample yields 80,000 to 90,000 clones, of which roughly 92% are seen a single time; around 0.33% belongs to the top ten. This sample comprised unstimulated CD4+ T cells sorted from spleen or lymph node cells, obtained before intestinal transplant. The receptors shown here come from a human donor who received an intestinal transplant.

This chain connects TRBV5-8 to TRBJ1-1, with D unclear. CDR1 is SGHTS, CDR2 YDEGEE, per germline. CDR3 size: 10 residues. Trimming shortened V by 4 bases and J by 11 bases, and 9 bases separated the two germline ends. For the CDR3, the DNA is TGTGCCAGCAGCCGGAATCGTGCTTTCTTT. It specifies CASSRNRAFF.

This clone was counted once. The V gene is TRBV6-5, the J gene TRBJ1-5; no definite D call. This CDR3 comprises 12 residues. Germline lookup yields CDR1 MNHEY and CDR2 SVGAGI. Deletions cut 0 bases from V and 9 bases from J, with 6 bases between. The CDR3 DNA is TGTGCCAGCAGTTACTCTGGATGGCCCCAGCATTTT. Translating it yields CASSYSGWPQHF.

In DNA, the CDR3 is TGTGCCAGCAGTTACTTAGGACAGTCGTACAATGAGCAGTTCTTC. This translates into CASSYLGQSYNEQFF. This rearrangement joins TRBV6-6 to TRBJ2-1, with D possibly being TRBD1 (6 bases). V shed 1 base and J shed 4 bases, with 11 bases lying between them. The CDR3 totals 15 residues. CDR1 and CDR2 (germline): MNHNY, SVGAGI (reference sequence).

The J gene is TRBJ1-1, the V gene TRBV7-9, with D possibly TRBD1 on 5 matching bases. The CDR3 has 12 residues. Germline V gene data show CDR1 as SEHNR and CDR2 as FQNEAQ (reference sequence). Trimming shortened V by 5 bases and J by 7 bases, and 11 bases separated the two germline ends. The DNA for the CDR3 is TGTGCCAGCAGCCGGACACGGGATGAAGCTTTCTTT. It is translated as CASSRTRDEAFF.

This rearrangement joins TRBV9 to TRBJ2-7; D is unresolved. CDR1 is SGDLS, CDR2 YYNGEE, per germline. The CDR3 covers 14 residues. V lost 0 bases and J 1 base, leaving 8 bases between the germline ends. The CDR3 reads CASSVAAQSYEQYF. The CDR3 region has the DNA TGTGCCAGCAGCGTAGCTGCACAGTCCTACGAGCAGTACTTC. The entire variable domain, with the rest obtained from reference TRBV9 and TRBJ2-7, is as follows: DSGVTQTPKHLITATGQRVTLRCSPRSGDLSVYWYQQSLDQGLQFLIQYYNGEERAKGNILERFSAQQFPDLHSELNLSSLELGDSALYFCASSVAAQSYEQYFGPGTRLTVT.

The chain combines TRBV6-1 with TRBJ1-5; no definite D call. Trimming took 3 bases from V and 5 from J, leaving 5 bases between them. The CDR3 is 12 amino acids. CDR1 and CDR2 from the germline V gene are MNHNS and SASEGT. CDR3 nucleotide sequence: TGTGCCAGCAGTGAGTTTTATCAGCCCCAGCATTTT. This sequence encodes CASSEFYQPQHF.